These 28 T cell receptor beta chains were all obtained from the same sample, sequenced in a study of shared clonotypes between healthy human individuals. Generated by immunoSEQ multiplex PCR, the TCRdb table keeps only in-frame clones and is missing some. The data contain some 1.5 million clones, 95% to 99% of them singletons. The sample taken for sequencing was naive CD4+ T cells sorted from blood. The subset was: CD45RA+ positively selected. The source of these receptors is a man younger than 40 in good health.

CDR3 coding DNA: TGTGCCAGCACCACCGGGGCTAGCGGGTGGGAGACCCAGTACTTC. It encodes CASTTGASGWETQYF. The gene calls are TRBV5-8 and TRBJ2-5, with 8 bases matching TRBD2. Germline values: CDR1 SGHTS, CDR2 YDEGEE. The CDR3 loop spans 15 amino acids. The V segment lost 6 bases and the J segment 5 bases; nucleotides outside the gene matches: 12.

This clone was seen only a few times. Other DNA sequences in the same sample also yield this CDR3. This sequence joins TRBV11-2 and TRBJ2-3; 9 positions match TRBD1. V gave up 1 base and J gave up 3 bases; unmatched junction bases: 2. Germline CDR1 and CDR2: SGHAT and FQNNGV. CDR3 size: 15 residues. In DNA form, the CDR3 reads TGTGCCAGCAGCTTAGGTGACAGGGGGACAGATACGCAGTATTTT. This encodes CASSLGDRGTDTQYF.

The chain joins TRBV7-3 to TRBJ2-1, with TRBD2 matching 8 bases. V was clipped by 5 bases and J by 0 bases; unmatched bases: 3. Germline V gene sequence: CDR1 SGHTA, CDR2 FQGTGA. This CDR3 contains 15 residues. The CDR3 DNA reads TGTGCCAGCAGCCCAGCGGGAGCCTCCTACAATGAGCAGTTCTTC. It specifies CASSPAGASYNEQFF. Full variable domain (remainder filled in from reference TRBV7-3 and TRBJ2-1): GAGVSQTPSNKVTEKGKYVELRCDPISGHTALYWYRQSLGQGPEFLIYFQGTGAADDSGLPNDRFFAVRPEGSVSTLKIQRTERGDSAVYLCASSPAGASYNEQFFGPGTRLTVL.

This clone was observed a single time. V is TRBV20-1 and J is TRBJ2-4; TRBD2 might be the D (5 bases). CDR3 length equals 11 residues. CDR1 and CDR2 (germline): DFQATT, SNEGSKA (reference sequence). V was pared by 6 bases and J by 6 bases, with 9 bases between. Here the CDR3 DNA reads TGCAGTGCCGTAGGGAGAAACATTCAGTACTTC. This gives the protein CSAVGRNIQYF.

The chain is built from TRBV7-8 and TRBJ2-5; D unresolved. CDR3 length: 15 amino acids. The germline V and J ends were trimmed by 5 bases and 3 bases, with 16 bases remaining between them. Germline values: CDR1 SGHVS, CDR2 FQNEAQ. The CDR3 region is CASSQSRFAEETQYF. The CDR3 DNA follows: TGTGCCAGCAGCCAGAGCAGGTTTGCAGAAGAGACCCAGTACTTC.

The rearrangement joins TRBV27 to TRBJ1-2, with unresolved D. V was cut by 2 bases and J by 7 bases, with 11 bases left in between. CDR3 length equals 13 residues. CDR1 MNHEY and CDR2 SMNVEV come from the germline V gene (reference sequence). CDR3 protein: CASSLSPPRGYTF. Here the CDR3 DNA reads TGTGCCAGCAGTTTAAGCCCCCCCCGTGGCTACACCTTC.

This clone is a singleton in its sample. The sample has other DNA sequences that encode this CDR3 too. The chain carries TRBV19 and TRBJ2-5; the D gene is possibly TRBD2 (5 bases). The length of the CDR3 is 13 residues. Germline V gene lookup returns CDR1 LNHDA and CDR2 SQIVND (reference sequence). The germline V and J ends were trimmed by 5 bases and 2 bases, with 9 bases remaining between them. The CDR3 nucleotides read TGTGCCAGTAGTCCCAGCGGACAAGAGACCCAGTACTTC. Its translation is CASSPSGQETQYF.

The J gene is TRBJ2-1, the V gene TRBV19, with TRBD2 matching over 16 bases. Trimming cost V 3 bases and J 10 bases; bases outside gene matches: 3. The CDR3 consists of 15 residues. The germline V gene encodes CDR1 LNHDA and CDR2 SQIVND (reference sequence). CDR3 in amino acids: CASSMGLAGGKEQFF. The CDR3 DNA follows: TGTGCCAGTAGTATGGGACTAGCGGGAGGGAAAGAGCAGTTCTTC.

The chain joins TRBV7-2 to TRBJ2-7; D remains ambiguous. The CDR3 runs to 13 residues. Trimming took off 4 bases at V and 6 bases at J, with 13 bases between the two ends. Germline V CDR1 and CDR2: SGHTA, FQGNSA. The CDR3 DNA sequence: TGTGCCAGCAGCTATGACATGACCCTCGAGCAGTACTTC. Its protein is CASSYDMTLEQYF.

The DNA for the CDR3 is TGTGCCAGCAGTCCCACTAGCGGGAGGGCGGATACGCAGTATTTT. Protein sequence: CASSPTSGRADTQYF. V usage is TRBV6-5 and J usage is TRBJ2-3; 13 bases agree with TRBD2. V dropped 5 bases and J dropped 6; count of bases not matched to a gene: 5. CDR1 is MNHEY and CDR2 is SVGAGI in the germline V gene. CDR3 length: 15 amino acids.

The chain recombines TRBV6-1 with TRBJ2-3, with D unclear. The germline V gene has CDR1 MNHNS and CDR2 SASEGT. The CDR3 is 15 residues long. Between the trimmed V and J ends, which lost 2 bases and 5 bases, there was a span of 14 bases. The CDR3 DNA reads TGTGCCAGCAGTGAAATTAGGGTCGTGCAAGATACGCAGTATTTT. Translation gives CASSEIRVVQDTQYF.

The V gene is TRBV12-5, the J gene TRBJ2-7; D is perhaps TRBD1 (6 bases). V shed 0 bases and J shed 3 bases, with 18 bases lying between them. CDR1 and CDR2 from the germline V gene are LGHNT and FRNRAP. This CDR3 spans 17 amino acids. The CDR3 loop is CASGLVLRAGELYEQYF. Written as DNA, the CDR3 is TGTGCTAGTGGTTTGGTACTTAGGGCAGGGGAGCTCTACGAGCAGTACTTC.

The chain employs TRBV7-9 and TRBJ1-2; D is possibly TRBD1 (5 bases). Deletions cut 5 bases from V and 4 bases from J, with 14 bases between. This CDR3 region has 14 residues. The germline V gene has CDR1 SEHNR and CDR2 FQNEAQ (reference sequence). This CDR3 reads CASSPRDSRYGYTF. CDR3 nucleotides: TGTGCCAGCAGCCCACGAGACAGCCGCTATGGCTACACCTTC.

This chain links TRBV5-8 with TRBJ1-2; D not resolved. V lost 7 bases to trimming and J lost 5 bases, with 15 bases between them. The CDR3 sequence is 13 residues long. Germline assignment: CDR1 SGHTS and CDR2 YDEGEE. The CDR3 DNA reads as TGTGCCAGCCGTATGGGCGGCGGGTATGGCTACACCTTC. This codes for CASRMGGGYGYTF.

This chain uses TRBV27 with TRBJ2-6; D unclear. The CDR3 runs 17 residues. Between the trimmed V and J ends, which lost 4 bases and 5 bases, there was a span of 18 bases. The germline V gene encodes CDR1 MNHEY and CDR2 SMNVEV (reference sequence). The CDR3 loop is CASSSLGPQSRANVLTF. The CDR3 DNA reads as TGTGCCAGCAGTTCATTGGGTCCCCAATCTAGGGCCAACGTCCTGACTTTC.

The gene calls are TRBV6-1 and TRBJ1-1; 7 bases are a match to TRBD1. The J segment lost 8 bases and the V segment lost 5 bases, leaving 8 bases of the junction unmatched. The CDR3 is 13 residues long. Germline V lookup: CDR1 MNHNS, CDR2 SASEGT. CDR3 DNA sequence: TGTGCCAGCAGTTCGGAACAGGGGACAGAAGCTTTCTTT. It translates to CASSSEQGTEAFF.

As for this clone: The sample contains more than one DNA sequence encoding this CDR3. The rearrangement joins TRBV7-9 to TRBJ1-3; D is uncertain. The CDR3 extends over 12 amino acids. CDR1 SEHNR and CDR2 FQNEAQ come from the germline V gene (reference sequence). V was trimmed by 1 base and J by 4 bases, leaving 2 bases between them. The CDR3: CASSLEGNTIYF. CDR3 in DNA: TGTGCCAGCAGCTTAGAAGGAAACACCATATATTTT.

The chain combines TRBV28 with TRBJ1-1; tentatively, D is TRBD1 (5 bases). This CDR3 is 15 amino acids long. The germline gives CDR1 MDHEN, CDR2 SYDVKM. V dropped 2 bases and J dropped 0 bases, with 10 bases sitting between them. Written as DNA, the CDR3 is TGTGCCAGCAGTTTAAGAGAGGGGATGAACACTGAAGCTTTCTTT. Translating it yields CASSLREGMNTEAFF.

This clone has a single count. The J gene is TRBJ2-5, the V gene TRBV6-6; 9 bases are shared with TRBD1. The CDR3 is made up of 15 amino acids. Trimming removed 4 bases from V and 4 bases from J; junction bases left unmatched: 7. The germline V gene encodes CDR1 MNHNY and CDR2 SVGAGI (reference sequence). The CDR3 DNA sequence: TGTGCCAGCAGTTTAACCGGGACAGGGAGAGAGACCCAGTACTTC. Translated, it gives CASSLTGTGRETQYF.

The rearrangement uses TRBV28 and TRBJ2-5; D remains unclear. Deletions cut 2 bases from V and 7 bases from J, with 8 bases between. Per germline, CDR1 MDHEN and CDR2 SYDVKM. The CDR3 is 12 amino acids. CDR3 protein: CASSLPEPTQYF. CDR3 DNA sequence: TGTGCCAGCAGTTTACCTGAACCGACCCAGTACTTC. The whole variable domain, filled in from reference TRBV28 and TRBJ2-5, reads DVKVTQSSRYLVKRTGEKVFLECVQDMDHENMFWYRQDPGLGLRLIYFSYDVKMKEKGDIPEGYSVSREKKERFSLILESASTNQTSMYLCASSLPEPTQYFGPGTRLLVL.

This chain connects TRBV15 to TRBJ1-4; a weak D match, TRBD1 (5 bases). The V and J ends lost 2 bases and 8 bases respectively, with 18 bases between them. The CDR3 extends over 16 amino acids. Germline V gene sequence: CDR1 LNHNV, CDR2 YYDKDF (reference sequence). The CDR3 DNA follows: TGTGCCACCAGCAGATCCCTTGGGACGGTCGGGGAAAAACTGTTTTTT. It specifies CATSRSLGTVGEKLFF. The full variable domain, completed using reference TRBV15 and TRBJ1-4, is DAMVIQNPRYQVTQFGKPVTLSCSQTLNHNVMYWYQQKSSQAPKLLFHYYDKDFNNEADTPDNFQSRRPNTSFCFLDIRSPGLGDTAMYLCATSRSLGTVGEKLFFGSGTQLSVL.

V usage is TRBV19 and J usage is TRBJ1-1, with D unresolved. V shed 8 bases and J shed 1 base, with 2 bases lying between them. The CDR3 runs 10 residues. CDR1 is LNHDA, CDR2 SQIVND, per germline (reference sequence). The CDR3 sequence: CASGNTEAFF. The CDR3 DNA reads TGTGCCAGTGGGAACACTGAAGCTTTCTTT.

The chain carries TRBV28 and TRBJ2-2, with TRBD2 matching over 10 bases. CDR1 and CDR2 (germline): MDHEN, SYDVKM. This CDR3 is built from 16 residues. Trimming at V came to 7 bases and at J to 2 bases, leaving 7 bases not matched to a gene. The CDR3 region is CASTLRTSGNTGELFF. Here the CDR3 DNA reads TGTGCCAGCACCCTGAGGACTAGCGGCAACACCGGGGAGCTGTTTTTT.

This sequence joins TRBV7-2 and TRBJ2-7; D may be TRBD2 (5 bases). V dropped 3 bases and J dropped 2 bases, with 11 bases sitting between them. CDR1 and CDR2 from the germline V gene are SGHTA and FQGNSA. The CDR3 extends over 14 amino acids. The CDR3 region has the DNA TGTGCCAGCAGCTTCGGAGGAGTTACCTACGAGCAGTACTTC. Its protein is CASSFGGVTYEQYF.

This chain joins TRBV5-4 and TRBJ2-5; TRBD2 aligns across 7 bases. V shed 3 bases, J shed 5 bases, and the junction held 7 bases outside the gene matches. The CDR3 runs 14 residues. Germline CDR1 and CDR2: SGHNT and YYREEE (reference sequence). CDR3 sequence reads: CASSYAGVAETQYF. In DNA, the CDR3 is TGTGCCAGCAGCTATGCGGGGGTAGCTGAGACCCAGTACTTC.

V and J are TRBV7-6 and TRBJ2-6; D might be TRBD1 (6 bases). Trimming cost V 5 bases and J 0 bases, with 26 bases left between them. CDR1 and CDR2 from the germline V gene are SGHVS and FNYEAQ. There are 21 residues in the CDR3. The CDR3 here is CASSPLVGAAVVSSGANVLTF. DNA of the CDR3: TGTGCCAGCAGCCCCCTCGTGGGGGCCGCTGTAGTAAGCTCTGGGGCCAACGTCCTGACTTTC.

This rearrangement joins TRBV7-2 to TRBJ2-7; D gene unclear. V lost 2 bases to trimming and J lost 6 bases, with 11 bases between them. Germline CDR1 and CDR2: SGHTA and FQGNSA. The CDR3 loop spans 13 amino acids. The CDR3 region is CASSLTPRSEQYF. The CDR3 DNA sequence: TGTGCCAGCAGCTTAACCCCCCGGAGCGAGCAGTACTTC.

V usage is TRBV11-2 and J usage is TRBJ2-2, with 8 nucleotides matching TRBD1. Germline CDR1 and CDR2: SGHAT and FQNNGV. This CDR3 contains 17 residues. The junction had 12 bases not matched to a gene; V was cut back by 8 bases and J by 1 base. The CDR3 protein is CASGFRQGPQNTGELFF. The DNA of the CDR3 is TGTGCCAGCGGGTTCAGACAGGGGCCCCAGAACACCGGGGAGCTGTTTTTT.